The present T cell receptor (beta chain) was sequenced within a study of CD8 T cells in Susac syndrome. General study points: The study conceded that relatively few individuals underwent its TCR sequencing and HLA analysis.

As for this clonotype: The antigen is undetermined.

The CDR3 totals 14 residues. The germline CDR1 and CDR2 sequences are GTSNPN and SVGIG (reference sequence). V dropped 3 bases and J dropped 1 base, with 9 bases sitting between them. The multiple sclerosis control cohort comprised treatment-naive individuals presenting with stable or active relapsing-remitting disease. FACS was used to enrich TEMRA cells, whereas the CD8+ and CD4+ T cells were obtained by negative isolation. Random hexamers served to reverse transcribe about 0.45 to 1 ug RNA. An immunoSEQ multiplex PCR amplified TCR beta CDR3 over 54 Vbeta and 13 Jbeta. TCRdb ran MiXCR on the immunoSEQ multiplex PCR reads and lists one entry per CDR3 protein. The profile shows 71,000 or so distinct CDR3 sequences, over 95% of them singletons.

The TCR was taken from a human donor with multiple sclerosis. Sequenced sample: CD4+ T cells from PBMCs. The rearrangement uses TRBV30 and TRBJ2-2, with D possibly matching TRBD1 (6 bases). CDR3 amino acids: CAWRGHRNTGELFF. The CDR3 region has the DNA TGTGCCTGGAGGGGACACCGGAACACCGGGGAGCTGTTTTTT.